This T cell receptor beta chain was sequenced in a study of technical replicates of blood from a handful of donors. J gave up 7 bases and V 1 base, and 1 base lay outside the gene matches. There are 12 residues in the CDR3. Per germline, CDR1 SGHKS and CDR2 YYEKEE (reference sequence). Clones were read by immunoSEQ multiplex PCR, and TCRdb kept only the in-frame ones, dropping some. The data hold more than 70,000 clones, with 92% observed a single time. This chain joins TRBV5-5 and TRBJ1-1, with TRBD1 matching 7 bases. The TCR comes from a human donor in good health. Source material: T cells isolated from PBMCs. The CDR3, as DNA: TGTGCCAGCAGCTTGTGGGACAGTGAAGCTTTCTTT. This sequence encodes CASSLWDSEAFF.